The clone carrying this T cell receptor beta chain was observed a few times. The data originate from a study of long-term antiretroviral therapy in people with HIV. Runs used v3.0 of the immunoSEQ assay and were done at survey level. Clones were read by immunoSEQ multiplex PCR, and TCRdb kept only the in-frame ones, dropping some. The sample lists approximately 20,000 clones; 75% to 85% were seen once. Looked up from germline, CDR1 is SQVTM and CDR2 is ANQGSEA. V was trimmed by 4 bases and J by 0 bases, leaving 15 bases between them. This CDR3 comprises 15 residues. The chain recombines TRBV29-1 with TRBJ1-1; the D gene is possibly TRBD1 (5 bases). Material: unsorted PBMCs, obtained 0.2 years after starting antiretroviral therapy. This clonotype originated in a woman aged 40 to 50 with HIV. For the CDR3, the DNA is TGCAGCGTTGGTGGGGGATGGGAGGTGAACACTGAAGCTTTCTTT. It encodes CSVGGGWEVNTEAFF.